This T cell receptor beta chain was captured by sequencing in a study of sequential checkpoint blockade in melanoma. Looking at the study overall: Maintenance nivolumab came after either treatment sequence. Some 90 pretreatment tumor DNA samples were TCRβ immunosequenced. Matched biopsies came pretreatment and at week 13 for some 22 patients.

Study-wide results and limits: Patients with week-13 increases in T-cell fraction and clonality benefited about 30 times more often.

The repertoire was sequenced with immunoSEQ multiplex PCR; TCRdb's copy has only in-frame clones and lacks some. The data contain approximately 3,000 clones, approximately 17% of them seen just once; the ten biggest clones take up approximately 20%. The treatment denotes: randomized to nivolumab then ipilimumab (arm A) or the reverse (arm B). Within the sample, this clone is medium-sized. No antigen is known for it. This clonotype originated in a human donor with melanoma. This material consisted of tumor tissue (inferred from file names), taken from a patient given nivolumab and ipilimumab in sequence.

CDR3 sequence: CASSQGGAASTNEKLFF. The DNA of the CDR3 is TGCGCCAGCAGCCAAGGGGGGGCGGCCTCGACTAATGAAAAACTGTTTTTT. This chain joins TRBV4-1 and TRBJ1-4; D is possibly TRBD1 (6 bases). The CDR3 has 17 amino acids. V was clipped by 1 base and J by 2 bases, with 14 bases between them. Germline CDR1 reads MGHRA; CDR2 reads YSYEKL.